This TCR beta chain was sequenced during a study of blood T cell repertoires in COVID-19. Study summary: Sites in the United States, Italy and Spain provided acute and convalescent COVID-19 samples.

Enrolled during active infection, Seattle patients were then followed longitudinally. The table came from immunoSEQ multiplex PCR; TCRdb's copy has only in-frame clones and leaves some out. Of about 89,000 clones listed, around 75% are singletons. The table lists this clone with a few counts. V lost 1 base to trimming and J lost 0 bases, with 9 bases between them. This CDR3 region has 15 residues. Germline V gives CDR1 LNHDA, CDR2 SQIVND (reference sequence). The genes are TRBV19 and TRBJ1-2; the D is unclear. This clonotype was obtained from a man between 65 and 85 years old with COVID-19, enrolled during active disease. Sample: peripheral blood. CDR3 coding DNA: TGTGCCAGTAGTATAGCCACATTGACTAACTATGGCTACACCTTC. Translated, it gives CASSIATLTNYGYTF.